The rows below give T cell receptor beta chains drawn from one sample of a study of blood T cell repertoires in COVID-19. Method: immunoSEQ multiplex PCR; TCRdb's copy keeps in-frame clones and lacks some. The profile covers a few hundred thousand clones, with 86% appearing a single time and 2.5% to 3% taken by the ten largest. The sequenced sample was peripheral blood. The source is a woman aged 25-40 years with active or convalescent COVID-19. Each CDR3 is given with its conserved first and last residue. D genes are given only for firm matches. Clone size, where shown, is once, few, many, or a class for clones that have expanded.

cdr3_nt cdr3_aa clone_size j_call d_call v_call
TGTGCCAGCAGCCCTCGCGGCGGGGGAGGGACCTACAATGAGCAGTTCTTC CASSPRGGGGTYNEQFF NA TRBJ2-1 TRBD2 TRBV7-2
TGTGCCAGTAGTATTTTGCAGGGGACCTACAATGAGCAGTTCTTC CASSILQGTYNEQFF NA TRBJ2-1 NA TRBV19
TGTGCCAGCAGTGCAGCCGCAGGGGACTATGGCTACACCTTC CASSAAAGDYGYTF NA TRBJ1-2 NA TRBV2
TGTGCCAGCAGCTTACACCTAGCGGGGGACCAAGAGACCCAGTACTTC CASSLHLAGDQETQYF NA TRBJ2-5 TRBD2 TRBV4-2
TGTGCCAGCAGTTTAGGGGCTACGAACACTGAAGCTTTCTTT CASSLGATNTEAFF NA TRBJ1-1 NA TRBV28
TGTGCCAGCAGCCACAGGGGGCGATCAGATACGCAGTATTTT CASSHRGRSDTQYF NA TRBJ2-3 TRBD1 TRBV13
TGTGCCAGCAGCTCAACTGGGGAGGTCGGGGAGCTGTTTTTT CASSSTGEVGELFF NA TRBJ2-2 NA TRBV7-3
TGTGCCAGCAGTCAGGGGTTTCGTGCTGAAAAACTGTTTTTT CASSQGFRAEKLFF NA TRBJ1-4 NA TRBV27
TGTGCCATCGAGGGCGGCGGCGAGCAGTACTTC CAIEGGGEQYF once TRBJ2-7 NA TRBV6-6
TGTGCCAGCTCACCACTCCGGGAGGGTTACGAGCAGTACTTC CASSPLREGYEQYF NA TRBJ2-7 TRBD2 TRBV18
TGTGCCAGCAGCTTCCTTTCGGGGCAGGGGAAATACGAGCAGTACTTC CASSFLSGQGKYEQYF NA TRBJ2-7 NA TRBV7-2
TGTGCCAGTAGTATAGGTTATTTCGCTGAAGCTTTCTTT CASSIGYFAEAFF NA TRBJ1-1 NA TRBV19
TGTGCCAGCGACTCGCGGGCCTGGGGCACTGAAGCTTTCTTT CASDSRAWGTEAFF once TRBJ1-1 NA TRBV28
TGTGCCAGCAGCCAGTTAGCGGGGGGCAAGACAGATACGCAGTATTTT CASSQLAGGKTDTQYF NA TRBJ2-3 TRBD2 TRBV7-9
TGTGCCAGCAGCGCTACAGTCACCGGGGAGCTGTTTTTT CASSATVTGELFF once TRBJ2-2 NA TRBV9
TGTGCCAGCAGTCCGCTGACCAGGGGCCTGGGGGAGACCCAGTACTTC CASSPLTRGLGETQYF NA TRBJ2-5 NA TRBV6-4
TGTGCCAGCAGCTTGGCCGCACAGGGGGCTAACTATGGCTACACCTTC CASSLAAQGANYGYTF NA TRBJ1-2 TRBD1 TRBV5-4